Presented here are 23 T cell receptor beta chains from one specimen sequenced in a study of shared clonotypes between healthy human individuals. Assay used: immunoSEQ multiplex PCR; TCRdb lists only in-frame clones, some missing. The sample shows over a million clones, about 98.5% of them seen only once. Source material: naive CD4+ T cells sorted from blood. Subset: CD45RA+ positively selected. These receptors all come from a man aged 25 to 45 in good health.

The rearrangement uses TRBV18 and TRBJ2-3, with D tentatively TRBD1 or TRBD2 (7 bases each). Between the trimmed V and J ends, which lost 1 base and 0 bases, there was a span of 17 bases. The germline gives CDR1 KGHSH, CDR2 LQKENI. This CDR3 comprises 18 residues. CDR3 sequence reads: CASSPLGAGQSSTDTQYF. For the CDR3, the DNA is TGTGCCAGCTCACCACTGGGAGCGGGACAGAGTAGCACAGATACGCAGTATTTT.

This chain joins TRBV18 and TRBJ2-2; D possibly corresponds to TRBD1 (5 bases). V dropped 2 bases and J dropped 5 bases, with 12 bases sitting between them. The V gene's germline CDR1 is KGHSH and CDR2 LQKENI. This CDR3 spans 15 amino acids. CDR3 residues: CASSPVSPGTGELFF. The CDR3 nucleotides are TGTGCCAGCTCACCAGTCTCCCCAGGGACCGGGGAGCTGTTTTTT.

The chain carries TRBV28 and TRBJ2-1; 9 bases agree with TRBD2. Per the germline V gene, CDR1 is MDHEN and CDR2 is SYDVKM. CDR3 length: 16 residues. The J segment lost 9 bases and the V segment lost 2 bases, leaving 11 bases of the junction unmatched. The DNA of the CDR3 is TGTGCCAGCAGTTTAGAGTTTGGTAGCGGGAGCAGTGAGCAGTTCTTC. Protein product: CASSLEFGSGSSEQFF.

The V gene is TRBV5-1, the J gene TRBJ1-4; 10 bases are a match to TRBD1. The CDR3 is 15 amino acids. The V and J ends lost 3 bases and 7 bases, in that order; junction bases with no gene match: 6. Looked up from germline, CDR1 is SGHRS and CDR2 is YFSETQ. CDR3 in DNA: TGCGCCAGCAGCTCGACGACAGGGGGCGTTGAAAAACTGTTTTTT. This encodes CASSSTTGGVEKLFF.

V usage is TRBV14 and J usage is TRBJ2-3; 11 positions agree with TRBD2. J was trimmed by 6 bases and V by 3 bases; bases with no gene match: 5. Germline V CDR1 and CDR2: SGHDN, FVKESK. This CDR3 has 15 residues. CDR3 sequence reads: CASSQLAGGPDTQYF. The CDR3 coding sequence is TGTGCCAGCAGCCAGTTAGCGGGAGGGCCTGATACGCAGTATTTT.

This chain links TRBV28 with TRBJ1-1, with 7 nucleotides matching TRBD1. CDR1 and CDR2 from the germline V gene are MDHEN and SYDVKM. Trimming at V came to 3 bases and at J to 5 bases, leaving 3 bases not matched to a gene. This CDR3 comprises 13 residues. This CDR3 reads CASSFQGVTEAFF. In DNA, the CDR3 is TGTGCCAGCAGTTTCCAGGGGGTAACTGAAGCTTTCTTT.

This clone was counted a single time. V is TRBV7-2 and J is TRBJ2-7; weak D call: TRBD2 (5 bases). V lost 1 base and J lost 3, with 10 bases in between. This CDR3 has 14 residues. Germline CDR1 reads SGHTA; CDR2 reads FQGNSA. The CDR3: CASSLVQRFYEQYF. Here the CDR3 DNA reads TGTGCCAGCAGCTTAGTTCAGCGGTTCTACGAGCAGTACTTC. The full variable domain, completed using reference TRBV7-2 and TRBJ2-7, is GAGVSQSPSNKVTEKGKDVELRCDPISGHTALYWYRQSLGQGLEFLIYFQGNSAPDKSGLPSDRFSAERTGGSVSTLTIQRTQQEDSAVYLCASSLVQRFYEQYFGPGTRLTVT.

The gene calls are TRBV18 and TRBJ1-1; perhaps TRBD1 as D (5 bases). Germline-derived CDR1 and CDR2 are KGHSH and LQKENI. Between the trimmed V and J ends, which lost 3 bases and 1 base, there was a span of 12 bases. CDR3 length: 15 residues. CDR3 DNA: TGTGCCAGCTCACCTCTCCCGGGACCGAACACTGAAGCTTTCTTT. As protein: CASSPLPGPNTEAFF.

J is TRBJ1-2 and V is TRBV19; D call uncertain. The germline gives CDR1 LNHDA, CDR2 SQIVND (reference sequence). The CDR3 spans 13 residues. With 4 bases removed from V and 2 bases from J, the gap between germline ends came to 8 bases. CDR3 loop: CASSRTVNYGYTF. The DNA for the CDR3 is TGTGCCAGTAGTAGGACGGTGAACTATGGCTACACCTTC.

This chain connects TRBV19 to TRBJ1-1, with no clear D. The V end was cut by 4 bases, the J end by 1 base, with 13 bases between. The CDR3 runs 15 residues. CDR1 is LNHDA and CDR2 is SQIVND in the germline V gene (reference sequence). The CDR3 spells CASSTLGERNTEAFF. CDR3 nucleotide sequence: TGTGCCAGTAGTACCCTCGGGGAGCGGAACACTGAAGCTTTCTTT.

This clone appeared once. The chain combines TRBV7-9 with TRBJ2-1; D is perhaps TRBD1 (6 bases). Germline V gene sequence: CDR1 SEHNR, CDR2 FQNEAQ (reference sequence). The CDR3 length is 19 residues. V lost 3 bases to trimming and J lost 2 bases, with 23 bases between them. The DNA of the CDR3 is TGTGCCAGCAGCTTCTCGGGACAACCCACGATTCTAACCTACAATGAGCAGTTCTTC. Its translation is CASSFSGQPTILTYNEQFF.

The rearrangement joins TRBV2 to TRBJ2-7, with a tentative D call TRBD2 (6 bases). Trimming pared 7 bases from V and 0 bases from J, leaving 13 bases between. The germline V gene encodes CDR1 SNHLY and CDR2 FYNNEI. This CDR3 spans 14 amino acids. The CDR3 loop reads CASKIADPSYEQYF. DNA of the CDR3: TGTGCCAGCAAGATAGCGGACCCCTCCTACGAGCAGTACTTC.

The rearrangement joins TRBV19 to TRBJ1-4, with a possible D match to TRBD1 (5 bases). This CDR3 comprises 11 residues. In germline, CDR1 is LNHDA, CDR2 SQIVND (reference sequence). V lost 3 bases and J lost 14, with 10 bases in between. As DNA, the CDR3 is TGTGCCAGTAGTATTTCGGGGCTCCTGTTTTTT. This gives the protein CASSISGLLFF.

This sequence joins TRBV27 and TRBJ2-7; D gene ambiguous. Per germline, CDR1 MNHEY and CDR2 SMNVEV (reference sequence). This CDR3 comprises 14 residues. The V end lost 8 bases, the J end lost 3 bases, and 17 bases lay between the germline ends. The CDR3 loop is CASSYSWPLYEQYF. Written as DNA, the CDR3 is TGTGCCAGCTCTTACTCTTGGCCCCTCTACGAGCAGTACTTC.

The chain joins TRBV18 to TRBJ2-1; TRBD2 aligns across 8 bases. Germline CDR1 KGHSH, CDR2 LQKENI. CDR3 length equals 15 residues. After removal of 1 base from V and 9 bases from J, the junction contained 8 bases not matched to a gene. DNA of the CDR3: TGTGCCAGCTCACCACTGACTAGCGCTAGGAGTGAGCAGTTCTTC. Protein product: CASSPLTSARSEQFF.

The gene calls are TRBV27 and TRBJ2-7, with D perhaps matching TRBD2 (7 bases). The germline V gene encodes CDR1 MNHEY and CDR2 SMNVEV (reference sequence). V was clipped by 4 bases and J by 0 bases, with 19 bases between them. The CDR3 has 17 residues. CDR3 protein: CASSSYLLADSSYEQYF. In DNA, the CDR3 is TGTGCCAGCAGTTCCTACCTTCTAGCGGACAGCTCCTACGAGCAGTACTTC.

The V and J genes are TRBV6-5 and TRBJ1-1; D is uncertain. Trimming removed 6 bases at V and 6 bases at J, with 8 bases between. This CDR3 comprises 11 residues. From germline, CDR1 is MNHEY and CDR2 SVGAGI. Here the CDR3 DNA reads TGTGCCAGCAGCTTACCTGCTGAAGCTTTCTTT. The encoded protein is CASSLPAEAFF.

The rearrangement links TRBV5-4 to TRBJ2-7, with TRBD2 identical over 11 bases. Germline V gene sequence: CDR1 SGHNT, CDR2 YYREEE (reference sequence). J was trimmed by 3 bases and V by 4 bases; bases with no gene match: 3. The CDR3 loop spans 14 amino acids. CDR3 loop: CASSPGLADYEQYF. The CDR3 nucleotides read TGTGCCAGCAGCCCGGGACTAGCGGACTACGAGCAGTACTTC.

The chain employs TRBV6-5 and TRBJ1-1, with no clear D. V gave up 9 bases and J gave up 3 bases, with 14 bases separating them. Looked up from germline, CDR1 is MNHEY and CDR2 is SVGAGI. This CDR3 region has 13 residues. The CDR3 protein is CASQWGLDTEAFF. DNA for the CDR3: TGTGCCAGTCAATGGGGTCTCGACACTGAAGCTTTCTTT.

The V call is TRBV5-8, the J call TRBJ2-1; 8 bases fit TRBD2. V trimming: 4 bases; J trimming: 1 base; junction bases outside the gene matches: 4. Germline assignment: CDR1 SGHTS and CDR2 YDEGEE. This CDR3 is 15 amino acids long. The CDR3 region is CASSQGLASYNEQFF. CDR3 sequence (DNA): TGTGCCAGCAGCCAAGGACTAGCATCCTACAATGAGCAGTTCTTC.

The V and J genes are TRBV4-3 and TRBJ2-2, with D possibly TRBD1 on 6 matching bases. The germline V gene encodes CDR1 LGHNA and CDR2 YSLEER. Trimming left V 4 bases short and J 4 bases short, with 16 bases between. This CDR3 spans 16 amino acids. The CDR3 protein is CASSPGAKNPTGELFF. The CDR3 bases are TGCGCCAGCAGCCCAGGGGCTAAAAACCCCACCGGGGAGCTGTTTTTT.

The chain uses TRBV5-4 and TRBJ2-1; 12 nucleotides align to TRBD1. V was pared by 4 bases and J by 4 bases, with 6 bases of the junction left unmatched. There are 16 residues in the CDR3. Germline V gene data show CDR1 as SGHNT and CDR2 as YYREEE (reference sequence). CDR3 loop: CASSDPGQGAYNEQFF. CDR3 nucleotide sequence: TGTGCCAGCAGCGATCCGGGACAGGGGGCTTACAATGAGCAGTTCTTC.

V and J are TRBV14 and TRBJ2-5, with D possibly matching TRBD1 (5 bases). V lost 3 bases and J 5 bases, leaving 16 bases between the germline ends. Germline V gene sequence: CDR1 SGHDN, CDR2 FVKESK. This CDR3 region has 15 residues. CDR3 loop: CASSQKGAVGETQYF. CDR3 DNA sequence: TGTGCCAGCAGCCAGAAAGGGGCCGTTGGGGAGACCCAGTACTTC. Full variable domain (rest looked up from reference TRBV14 and TRBJ2-5): EAGVTQFPSHSVIEKGQTVTLRCDPISGHDNLYWYRRVMGKEIKFLLHFVKESKQDESGMPNNRFLAERTGGTYSTLKVQPAELEDSGVYFCASSQKGAVGETQYFGPGTRLLVL.